The present T cell receptor (beta chain) was sequenced within a study of T cell changes during pregnancy in multiple sclerosis. The data were produced by immunoSEQ multiplex PCR, yet TCRdb's version contains in-frame clones alone and is incomplete. The data contain some 110,000 clones, about 90% of them singletons. CDR3 length: 14 amino acids. Germline CDR1 is MNHEY and CDR2 is SVGAGI. Trimming removed 7 bases at V and 5 bases at J, with 17 bases between. Sequences were derived from peripheral blood, sampled after pregnancy. This clonotype was obtained from a female donor with multiple sclerosis, enrolled in a pregnancy study. The chain links TRBV6-5 to TRBJ1-1; tentative D call: TRBD1 (5 bases). CDR3 DNA: TGTGCCAGCACCATGACGGGGGTAGGGACTGAAGCTTTCTTT. Its translation is CASTMTGVGTEAFF.